The entry below describes one T cell receptor beta chain. Its target is not known. Gene labels here are mouse ones. The read terminates 1 residue before the CDR3 end, so the remaining end is supplied by the germline J gene. The source of the sample is a study of tissue T cells after allogeneic stem cell transplantation. Notes on the study in general: Anatomically similar tissues had similar TCR repertoires within each patient. Tissue-detected TCR repertoire was only partly captured by blood and spleen T cells. Across patients, clones rarely overlapped, yet motif clusters were shared tissue-specifically.

Sequencing of TCRbeta CDR3 at survey depth gave sequences and template counts. The protocol was immunoSEQ multiplex PCR, while the TCRdb copy is restricted to in-frame clones and leaves out a portion. The sample lists some 22,000 clones, just under 75% occurring once. The CDR3 is 14 residues long. From germline, CDR1 is SGHND and CDR2 FRSKSL. J gave up 7 bases and V 5 bases, and 7 bases lay outside the gene matches. This chain links TRBV15 with TRBJ2-7; TRBD2 aligns across 11 bases. The receptor's source is a female BALB/c mouse in good health. The mouse line has the MHC haplotype H2-d. The specimen was spleen. The covered CDR3 bases are TGTGCCAGCAGTCCGACTGGGGGGGGCTGGGAACAGTAC. It encodes CASSPTGGGWEQY. The CDR3 in its entirety is CASSPTGGGWEQYF.